This TCR beta chain was profiled in a study of T cell responses to AZD1222 COVID-19 vaccine. Across the whole study: Timing groups of about 4 and about 12 weeks for second doses were pooled.

CDR3 size: 15 residues. Regarding the study as a whole: Sampling captured repertoires only after the peak T cell response. As reported, nearly half of all spike-specific TCRs target variant regions that are unmutated. Donor demographics were predominantly white British with a female majority; clonal diversity may be underestimated.

The table came from immunoSEQ multiplex PCR; TCRdb's copy has only in-frame clones and leaves some out. The data contain over 100,000 clones, 91% of them singletons. With respect to this clone: What it binds is unknown.

Specimen: peripheral blood, collected on day 0 of AZD1222 vaccination. The rearrangement uses TRBV21-1 and TRBJ1-1. TRBV21-1 is an annotated pseudogene. This sequence originates from an adult in good health. The CDR3 region has the DNA TGTGCCAGCAGCAAAGTAGAAGTGGGTCCCACTGAAGCTTTCTTT. Residues: CASSKVEVGPTEAFF.